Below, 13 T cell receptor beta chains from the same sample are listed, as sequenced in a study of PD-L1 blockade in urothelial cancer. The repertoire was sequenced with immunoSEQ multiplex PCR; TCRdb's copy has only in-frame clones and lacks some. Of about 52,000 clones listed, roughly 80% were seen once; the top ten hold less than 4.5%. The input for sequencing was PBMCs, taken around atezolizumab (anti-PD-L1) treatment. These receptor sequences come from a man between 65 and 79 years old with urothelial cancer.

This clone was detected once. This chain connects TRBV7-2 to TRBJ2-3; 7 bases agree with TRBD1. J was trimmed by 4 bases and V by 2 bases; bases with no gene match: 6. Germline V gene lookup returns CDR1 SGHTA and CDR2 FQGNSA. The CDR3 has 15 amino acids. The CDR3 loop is CASSLIGGRADTQYF. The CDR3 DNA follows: TGTGCCAGCAGCTTAATAGGGGGCCGAGCAGATACGCAGTATTTT. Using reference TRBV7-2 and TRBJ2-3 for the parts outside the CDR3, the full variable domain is GAGVSQSPSNKVTEKGKDVELRCDPISGHTALYWYRQSLGQGLEFLIYFQGNSAPDKSGLPSDRFSAERTGGSVSTLTIQRTQQEDSAVYLCASSLIGGRADTQYFGPGTRLTVL.

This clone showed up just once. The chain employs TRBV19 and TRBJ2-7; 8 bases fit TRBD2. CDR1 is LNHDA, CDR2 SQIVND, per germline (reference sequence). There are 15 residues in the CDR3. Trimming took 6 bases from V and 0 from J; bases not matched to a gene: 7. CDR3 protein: CASRFREGSSYEQYF. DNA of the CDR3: TGTGCCAGTAGATTTCGGGAGGGAAGCTCCTACGAGCAGTACTTC.

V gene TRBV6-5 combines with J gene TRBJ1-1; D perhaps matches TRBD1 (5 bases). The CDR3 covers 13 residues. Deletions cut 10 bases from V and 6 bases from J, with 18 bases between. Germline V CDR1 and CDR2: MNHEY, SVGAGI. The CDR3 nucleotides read TGTGCCACATCTTCGGGGGTTTTGGCTGAAGCTTTCTTT. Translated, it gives CATSSGVLAEAFF.

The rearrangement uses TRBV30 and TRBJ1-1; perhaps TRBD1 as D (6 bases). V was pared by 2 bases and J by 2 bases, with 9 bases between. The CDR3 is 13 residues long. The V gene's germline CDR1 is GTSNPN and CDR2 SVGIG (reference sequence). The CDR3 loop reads CAWSPDRNTEAFF. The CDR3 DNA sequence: TGTGCCTGGAGTCCGGACAGAAACACTGAAGCTTTCTTT.

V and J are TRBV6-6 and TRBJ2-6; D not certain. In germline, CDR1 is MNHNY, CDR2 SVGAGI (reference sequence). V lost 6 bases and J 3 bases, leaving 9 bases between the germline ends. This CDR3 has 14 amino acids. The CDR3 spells CASSFLRGANVLTF. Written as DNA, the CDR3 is TGTGCCAGCAGCTTCCTTCGTGGGGCCAACGTCCTGACTTTC.

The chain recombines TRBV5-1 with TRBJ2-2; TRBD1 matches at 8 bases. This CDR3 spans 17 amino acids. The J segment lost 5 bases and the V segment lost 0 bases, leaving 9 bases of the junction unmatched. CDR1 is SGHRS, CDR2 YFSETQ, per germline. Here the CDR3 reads CASSLGGTGPATGELFF. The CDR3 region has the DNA TGCGCCAGCAGCTTGGGGGGGACAGGACCGGCGACCGGGGAGCTGTTTTTT.

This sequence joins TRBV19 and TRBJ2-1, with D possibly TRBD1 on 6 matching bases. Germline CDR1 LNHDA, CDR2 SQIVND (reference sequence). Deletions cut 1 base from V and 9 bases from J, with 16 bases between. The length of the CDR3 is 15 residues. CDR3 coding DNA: TGTGCCAGTAGTATAGGCCCAGGGGCGAATGGTGAGCAGTTCTTC. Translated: CASSIGPGANGEQFF.

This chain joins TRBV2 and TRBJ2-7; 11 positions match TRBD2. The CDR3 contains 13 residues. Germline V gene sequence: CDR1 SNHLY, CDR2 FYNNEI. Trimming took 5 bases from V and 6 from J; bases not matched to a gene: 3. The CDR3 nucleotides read TGTGCCAGCAGTTCCGGGACTAGCGGCGAGCAGTACTTC. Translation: CASSSGTSGEQYF.

This chain's CDR3 is CASSLGGVGARDGYTF. In DNA form, the CDR3 reads TGTGCCAGCAGCTTAGGTGGTGTCGGAGCCCGGGATGGCTACACCTTC. This sequence joins TRBV7-8 and TRBJ1-2; no firm D call. This CDR3 contains 16 residues. V was trimmed by 1 base and J by 6 bases, leaving 18 bases between them. Germline V gives CDR1 SGHVS, CDR2 FQNEAQ.

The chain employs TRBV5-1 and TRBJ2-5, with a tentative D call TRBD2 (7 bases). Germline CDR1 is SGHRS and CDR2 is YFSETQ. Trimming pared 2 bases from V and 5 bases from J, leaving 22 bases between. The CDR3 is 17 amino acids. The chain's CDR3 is CASSLGPEGGPVETQYF. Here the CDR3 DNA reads TGCGCCAGCAGCTTAGGGCCTGAGGGGGGGCCGGTGGAGACCCAGTACTTC.

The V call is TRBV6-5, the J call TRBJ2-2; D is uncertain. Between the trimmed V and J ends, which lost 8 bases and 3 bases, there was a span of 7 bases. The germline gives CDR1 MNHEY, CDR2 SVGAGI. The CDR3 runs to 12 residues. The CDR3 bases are TGTGCCAGCCGAGAATACACCGGGGAGCTGTTTTTT. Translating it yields CASREYTGELFF.

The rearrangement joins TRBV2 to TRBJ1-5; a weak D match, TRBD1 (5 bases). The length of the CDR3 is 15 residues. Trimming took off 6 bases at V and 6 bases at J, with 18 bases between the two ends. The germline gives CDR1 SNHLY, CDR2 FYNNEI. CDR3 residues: CASSASGRAGQPQHF. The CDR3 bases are TGTGCCAGCAGCGCCTCAGGGAGGGCCGGTCAGCCCCAGCATTTT.

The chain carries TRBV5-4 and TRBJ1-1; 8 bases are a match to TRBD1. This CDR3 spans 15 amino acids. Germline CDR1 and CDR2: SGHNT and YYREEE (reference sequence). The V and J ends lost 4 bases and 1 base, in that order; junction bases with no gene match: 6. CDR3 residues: CASSQKTGENTEAFF. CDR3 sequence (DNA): TGTGCCAGCAGCCAGAAGACAGGGGAGAACACTGAAGCTTTCTTT. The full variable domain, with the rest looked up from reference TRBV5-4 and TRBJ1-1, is ETGVTQSPTHLIKTRGQQVTLRCSSQSGHNTVSWYQQALGQGPQFIFQYYREEENGRGNFPPRFSGLQFPNYSSELNVNALELDDSALYLCASSQKTGENTEAFFGQGTRLTVV.